This T cell receptor (beta chain) derives from a study of blood T cell repertoires in COVID-19. Study overall: Sites across the United States, Italy and Spain contributed samples from acute and convalescent COVID-19. Sample material is recorded as cDNA or gDNA derived from T cells, B-cell-depleted T cells, or PBMCs.

During active infection, Seattle patients enrolled and were then monitored through disease. Germline loops: CDR1 GTSNPN, CDR2 SVGIG (reference sequence). CDR3 length: 13 amino acids. The germline V and J ends were trimmed by 0 bases and 6 bases, with 11 bases remaining between them. Per the original methods: From reference gene primer amplification, estimates of nucleated cell counts were derived. The data were produced by immunoSEQ multiplex PCR, yet TCRdb's version contains in-frame clones alone and is incomplete. That table is the source of V, J and clone size, and D and trimming were worked out from the DNA. The repertoire includes roughly 200,000 clones, around four fifths of them detected once, and roughly a tenth sits in the top ten.

The sample consisted of peripheral blood. This receptor was taken from a woman aged 80 or older with COVID-19, enrolled during active disease. The chain is built from TRBV30 and TRBJ1-1; possibly TRBD1 for D (5 bases). The CDR3 region is CAWSVRQGSEAFF. In DNA, the CDR3 is TGTGCCTGGAGTGTACGGCAGGGCTCTGAAGCTTTCTTT.